A selection of T cell receptor beta chains follows, all from one sample in a study of radiation and T cells in renal cell carcinoma. Generated by immunoSEQ multiplex PCR, the TCRdb table keeps only in-frame clones and is missing some. The sample yields 120,000 to 150,000 clones, less than 90% seen once. The specimen comprised blood, sampled from a patient whose treatment included radiotherapy and nephrectomy. The receptors originated from a woman between 45 and 65 years old with renal cell carcinoma. The CDR3 runs from the conserved cysteine through the conserved F or W. The D gene is left open where the match is weak. Clone size is shown for a subset of rows, as once, few, many or a class of expanded clone.

>TRBD1|TRBV5-6|-|TRBJ1-6
CASSQQGVTSPLHF
TGTGCCAGCAGTCAACAGGGGGTTACCTCACCCCTCCACTTT
>-|TRBV28|-|TRBJ2-2
CASSPPPLPDTGELFF
TGTGCCAGCAGCCCGCCCCCCTTGCCCGACACCGGGGAGCTGTTTTTT
>-|TRBV10-3|-|TRBJ2-5
CAISETETQYF
TGTGCCATCAGTGAGACGGAGACCCAGTACTTC
>-|TRBV19|-|TRBJ1-5
CASSIQGISGPQHF
TGTGCCAGTAGTATCCAGGGGATCTCCGGGCCCCAGCATTTT
>-|TRBV6-1|-|TRBJ2-4
CASSRQLAKNIQYF
TGTGCCAGCAGTAGACAGCTAGCCAAAAACATTCAGTACTTC
>-|TRBV5-1|-|TRBJ2-2
CASSPRSIGTGELFF
TGCGCCAGCAGCCCACGTTCTATAGGGACCGGGGAGCTGTTTTTT
>TRBD2|TRBV19|-|TRBJ2-3
CASSEAGAGSDTQYF
TGTGCCAGTAGTGAAGCGGGGGCCGGGTCAGATACGCAGTATTTT
>-|TRBV29-1|-|TRBJ1-2
CSVAPASDYGYTF
TGCAGCGTTGCTCCAGCCTCAGACTATGGCTACACCTTC
>TRBD1|TRBV6-5|-|TRBJ2-1
CASSEQGQQFF
TGTGCCAGCAGTGAACAGGGGCAGCAGTTCTTC
>-|TRBV11-2|-|TRBJ1-1
CASSLDGEGTEAFF
TGTGCCAGCAGCTTAGACGGGGAAGGCACTGAAGCTTTCTTT
>TRBD1|TRBV15|once|TRBJ1-2
CATSRDVGQGLNGYTF
TGTGCCACCAGCAGAGATGTGGGACAGGGTTTAAATGGCTACACCTTC
>-|TRBV5-5|-|TRBJ1-2
CASIGTSGGYTF
TGTGCCAGCATTGGGACATCAGGCGGCTACACCTTC
>TRBD2|TRBV9|-|TRBJ2-2
CASSVVGRVPGELFF
TGTGCCAGCAGCGTAGTAGGGAGGGTTCCCGGGGAGCTGTTTTTT
>-|TRBV4-3|-|TRBJ1-1
CASSQDNWGGTEAFF
TGCGCCAGCAGCCAAGATAATTGGGGTGGCACTGAAGCTTTCTTT
>TRBD1|TRBV27|-|TRBJ2-7
CASSLRQGEAYEQYF
TGTGCCAGCAGTCTCCGACAGGGTGAAGCCTACGAGCAGTACTTC
>-|TRBV28|-|TRBJ1-1
CASSYRRWNTEAFF
TGTGCCAGCAGTTACAGACGGTGGAACACTGAAGCTTTCTTT
>TRBD2|TRBV6-8|-|TRBJ2-3
CASPGGKKRVEGTDTQYF
TGTGCCAGCCCCGGGGGGAAAAAACGGGTTGAGGGCACAGATACGCAGTATTTT
>TRBD2|TRBV18|-|TRBJ2-2
CASSPRTSGKTGELFF
TGTGCCAGCTCACCGAGGACTAGCGGGAAAACCGGGGAGCTGTTTTTT
>TRBD2|TRBV7-9|few|TRBJ2-1
CASTGPSGSNEQFF
TGTGCCAGCACCGGCCCTAGCGGGTCCAATGAGCAGTTCTTC
>-|TRBV20-1|few|TRBJ1-6
CSASGRSPLHF
TGCAGTGCTAGCGGGAGGTCACCCCTCCACTTT
>-|TRBV21-1|-|TRBJ1-2
CASSKVQEDGYTF
TGTGCCAGCAGCAAAGTCCAGGAGGATGGCTACACCTTC
>-|TRBV11-2|-|TRBJ1-1
CASTYTDRNTEAFF
TGTGCCAGCACCTACACCGACAGGAACACTGAAGCTTTCTTT
>-|TRBV11-3|-|TRBJ1-2
CASSDRGGNGYTF
TGTGCCAGCAGCGATCGCGGGGGTAATGGCTACACCTTC
>TRBD1|TRBV5-1|-|TRBJ1-4
CASSSGQGARSEKLFF
TGCGCCAGCAGCTCGGGACAGGGGGCTCGGTCCGAAAAACTGTTTTTT
>-|TRBV6-6|-|TRBJ2-4
CASSLAMDIQYF
TGTGCCAGCAGTTTAGCCATGGACATTCAGTACTTC
>-|TRBV12-5|-|TRBJ2-1
CASAIDRYNEQFF
TGTGCTAGTGCCATAGACAGGTACAATGAGCAGTTCTTC
>TRBD2|TRBV6-6|-|TRBJ2-5
CASSPRTSEETQYF
TGTGCCAGCAGCCCCAGGACTAGCGAGGAGACCCAGTACTTC
>TRBD2|TRBV9|-|TRBJ2-1
CASSGQGTSSYNEQFF
TGTGCCAGCAGCGGACAAGGGACTAGCTCCTACAATGAGCAGTTCTTC
>TRBD1|TRBV25-1|-|TRBJ2-4
CASSALVDEGADKNIQYF
TGTGCCAGCAGTGCTCTGGTGGACGAGGGGGCGGACAAAAACATTCAGTACTTC
>-|TRBV2|-|TRBJ1-5
CASGLRGATNQPQHF
TGTGCCAGCGGATTGAGGGGCGCGACCAATCAGCCCCAGCATTTT
>-|TRBV15|-|TRBJ2-5
CATSRAGLRTGETQYF
TGTGCCACCAGCAGGGCGGGACTGCGGACGGGAGAGACCCAGTACTTC
>-|TRBV5-1|-|TRBJ2-3
CASRRGGDTQYF
TGCGCCAGCAGAAGGGGAGGAGATACGCAGTATTTT
>-|TRBV9|-|TRBJ1-1
CASSETVTNTEAFF
TGTGCCAGCAGCGAGACAGTAACGAACACTGAAGCTTTCTTT
>-|TRBV27|-|TRBJ2-7
CASSLSIGTGEQYF
TGTGCCAGCAGTTTATCGATAGGGACGGGTGAGCAGTACTTC
>-|TRBV4-1|-|TRBJ1-2
CASSPDLKMGYTF
TGCGCCAGCAGCCCGGACCTAAAGATGGGCTACACCTTC